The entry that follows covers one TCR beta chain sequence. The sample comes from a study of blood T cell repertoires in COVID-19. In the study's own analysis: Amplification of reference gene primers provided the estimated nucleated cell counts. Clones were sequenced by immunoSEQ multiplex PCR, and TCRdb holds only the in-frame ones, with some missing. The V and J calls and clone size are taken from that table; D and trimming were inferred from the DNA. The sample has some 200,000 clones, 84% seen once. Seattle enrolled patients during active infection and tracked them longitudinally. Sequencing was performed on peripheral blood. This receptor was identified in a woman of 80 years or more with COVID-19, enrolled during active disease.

CDR3 in DNA: TGTGCCAGCAGCCGGGGACAGGGGAATTTTGGAAATCAGCCCCAGCATTTT. The encoded protein is CASSRGQGNFGNQPQHF. The chain links TRBV11-2 to TRBJ1-5; 10 bases line up with TRBD1. The CDR3 loop spans 17 amino acids. Germline V gives CDR1 SGHAT, CDR2 FQNNGV. Unmatched junction bases numbered 11, after V lost 5 bases and J lost 4 bases.